A selection of T cell receptor beta chains follows, all from one sample in a study of T cell responses to AZD1222 COVID-19 vaccine. Repertoires were generated with immunoSEQ multiplex PCR, while TCRdb's copy carries only in-frame clones and drops some. This sample has fewer than 150,000 clones, with over 90% found just once. The source material was peripheral blood, sampled on day 0 of AZD1222 vaccination. All receptors come from an adult in good health. The CDR3 runs from the conserved cysteine through the conserved F or W. D genes are given only for firm matches. Rows give clone size only sometimes, using once, few, many, or a class for an expanded clone.

V gene	J gene	clone size	D gene	CDR3 DNA	CDR3 protein
TRBV5-6	TRBJ2-1	NA	TRBD2	TGTGCCAGCAGCAACGCGGGGGAGCTACACAATGAGCAGTTCTTC	CASSNAGELHNEQFF
TRBV25-1	TRBJ1-1	NA	NA	TGTGCCAGCAGTGAACAGGGTACTGAAGCTTTCTTT	CASSEQGTEAFF
TRBV19	TRBJ1-2	NA	TRBD1	TGTGCCAGTAGTGTCGCCGGGACAGGGGGTTTGTATGGCTACACCTTC	CASSVAGTGGLYGYTF
TRBV18	TRBJ2-5	NA	NA	TGTGCCAGCTCACCAGGGGAGACCCAGTACTTC	CASSPGETQYF
TRBV2	TRBJ1-5	NA	TRBD1	TGTGCCAGCAGTGACGACAGCCGGGACAGTCTCGTATCCAATCAGCCCCAGCATTTT	CASSDDSRDSLVSNQPQHF
TRBV6-5	TRBJ1-1	NA	NA	TGTGCCAGCAGCGGACACCAGAACACTGAAGCTTTCTTT	CASSGHQNTEAFF
TRBV5-1	TRBJ1-3	few	NA	TGCGCCAGCAGCTTTGACGGAGACTCTGGAAACACCATATATTTT	CASSFDGDSGNTIYF
TRBV6-1	TRBJ1-2	NA	NA	TGTGCCAGCAGTGAAGGAGGTAACTATGGCTACACCTTC	CASSEGGNYGYTF
TRBV9	TRBJ1-1	NA	NA	TGTGCCAGCAGCGCGGTGGAGGGACTTCAAGCTTTCTTT	CASSAVEGLQAFF
TRBV2	TRBJ2-7	NA	NA	TGTGCCAGCAGTTTCCTACAGGGAGAAGGCGAGCAGTACTTC	CASSFLQGEGEQYF
TRBV5-4	TRBJ1-2	once	NA	TGTGCCAGCAGGGCGGACACATATGGCTACACCTTC	CASRADTYGYTF
TRBV2	TRBJ2-2	once	NA	TGTGCCAGCAGCTTGGGACGGGTGAACACCGGGGAGCTGTTTTTT	CASSLGRVNTGELFF
TRBV12-3/TRBV12-4	TRBJ2-2	NA	NA	TGTGCCAGCAGTTCTCAGGGTTCCGGGGAGCTGTTTTTT	CASSSQGSGELFF
TRBV6-5	TRBJ1-1	few	NA	TGTGCCAGCAGACCAATCTACATGAACACTGAAGCTTTCTTT	CASRPIYMNTEAFF
TRBV5-8	TRBJ2-2	NA	NA	TGTGCCAGCAGCTTGGGGAGGACCGGGGAGCTGTTTTTT	CASSLGRTGELFF
TRBV5-1	TRBJ2-2	few	NA	TGCGCCAGCAGCACGTTGGGGGTTGGCACCGGGGAGCTGTTTTTT	CASSTLGVGTGELFF
TRBV5-1	TRBJ2-5	NA	NA	TGCGCCAGCAGCCGGGACGCCAGAGAGACCCAGTACTTC	CASSRDARETQYF
TRBV18	TRBJ2-2	NA	NA	TGTGCCAGCTCACCCGACAGAGACAGGCCTCCGGAGCTGTTTTTT	CASSPDRDRPPELFF
TRBV6-2/TRBV6-3	TRBJ1-2	NA	NA	TGTGCCAGCAGTTACTCGCAGGGCGGCTACACCTTC	CASSYSQGGYTF
TRBV25-1	TRBJ1-2	NA	TRBD1	TGTGCCAGCAGTGAATATCGGATCGTCGGGGGGACAGGGGGCTACACCTTC	CASSEYRIVGGTGGYTF
TRBV6-5	TRBJ1-2	once	NA	TGTGCCAGCAGTCTACCGGACGGAAGGGCAGGTGGCTACACCTTC	CASSLPDGRAGGYTF
TRBV6-1	TRBJ1-5	NA	NA	TGTGCCAGCAGTGAAACCTCGGAAGGGGGGGGTCAGCCCCAGCATTTT	CASSETSEGGGQPQHF
TRBV9	TRBJ2-3	NA	NA	TGTGCCAGCAGCGCCGGGACTGGCCGGAGCACAGATACGCAGTATTTT	CASSAGTGRSTDTQYF
TRBV5-1	TRBJ1-2	once	TRBD1	TGCGCCAGCAGCTTCAAACAGGGGGCTATTGGCTACACCTTC	CASSFKQGAIGYTF
TRBV10-3	TRBJ1-6	NA	NA	TGTGCTAGTTCGGTTGAGCCGGCAACTTCACCCCTCCACTTT	CASSVEPATSPLHF
TRBV7-9	TRBJ1-1	NA	NA	TGTGCCAGCAGCACCAAAGGAGGAAGGAACACTGAAGCTTTCTTT	CASSTKGGRNTEAFF
TRBV27	TRBJ1-1	NA	NA	TGTGCCAGCAGTTTAAACAACTCACCTGAAGCTTTCTTT	CASSLNNSPEAFF
TRBV9	TRBJ1-3	NA	TRBD1	TGTGCCAGCAATATCCACGGGGACAGGGATTACACCATATATTTT	CASNIHGDRDYTIYF
TRBV10-3	TRBJ2-4	NA	TRBD1	TGTGCCATCAGTGACCCGGGACAGACCAAAAACATTCAGTACTTC	CAISDPGQTKNIQYF
TRBV18	TRBJ2-1	NA	TRBD2	TGTGCCAGCTCACCCCGGACTAGCGGAAGCTCCTACAATGAGCAGTTCTTC	CASSPRTSGSSYNEQFF
TRBV7-9	TRBJ1-2	once	NA	TGTGCCAGCAGCCCACGGACGGGTACTTATGGCTACACCTTC	CASSPRTGTYGYTF
TRBV7-9	TRBJ2-3	NA	TRBD2	TGTGCCAGCAGCTTTCCCGGACTAGCGGGAGATACGCAGTATTTT	CASSFPGLAGDTQYF
TRBV5-1	TRBJ2-5	NA	TRBD2	TGCGCCAGCAGCTTACTAGCGGGGGGTTTGGAGACCCAGTACTTC	CASSLLAGGLETQYF
TRBV18	TRBJ2-5	NA	NA	TGTGCCAGCTCACCCGGGACTGAAGAGACCCAGTACTTC	CASSPGTEETQYF
TRBV30	TRBJ1-2	NA	NA	TGTGCCTGGAGACAAAACTATGGCTACACCTTC	CAWRQNYGYTF
TRBV9	TRBJ2-7	NA	TRBD2	TGTGCCAGCAGCCCAGGACAAAGCGGGGTATACGAGCAGTACTTC	CASSPGQSGVYEQYF
TRBV6-5	TRBJ2-3	NA	TRBD2	TGTGCCAGCAGTTACTCGCTCACTAGCGGGGCGGATACGCAGTATTTT	CASSYSLTSGADTQYF